The rows below give T cell receptor beta chains drawn from one sample of a study of long-term antiretroviral therapy in people with HIV. Method: immunoSEQ multiplex PCR; TCRdb's copy keeps in-frame clones and lacks some. The table includes 37,000 or so clones, 80% detected once. This specimen consisted of unsorted PBMCs, obtained 3.4 years after starting antiretroviral therapy. The receptor set was obtained from a man aged 25 to 40 with HIV. The CDR3 runs from the conserved cysteine through the conserved F or W. Fields, in order: V gene, D gene, J gene, clone size, CDR3 DNA, CDR3 protein. A D gene is named only where the DNA matches it firmly. Clone sizes are given selectively: once, few, many, or a class where the clone is expanded.

v_call: TRBV7-2
d_call: -
j_call: TRBJ2-1
clone_size: -
cdr3_nt: TGTGCCAGCAGCGAGGAGGGACGCCTGAGGGACAATGAGCAGTTCTTC
cdr3_aa: CASSEEGRLRDNEQFF

v_call: TRBV2
d_call: TRBD1
j_call: TRBJ2-2
clone_size: few
cdr3_nt: TGTGCCAGCAGCGCGACAGGGTTGGGCGCCGGGGAGCTGTTTTTT
cdr3_aa: CASSATGLGAGELFF

v_call: TRBV18
d_call: -
j_call: TRBJ2-2
clone_size: -
cdr3_nt: TGTGCCAGCTCATCAAAAGGGGCCGGGGAGCTGTTTTTT
cdr3_aa: CASSSKGAGELFF

v_call: TRBV19
d_call: -
j_call: TRBJ2-2
clone_size: -
cdr3_nt: TGTGCCAGCTCTTCGTCGAACACCGGGGAGCTGTTTTTT
cdr3_aa: CASSSSNTGELFF

v_call: TRBV10-2
d_call: -
j_call: TRBJ2-7
clone_size: -
cdr3_nt: TGCGCCAGCAGTGTGCAGGGGAATTCCTACGAGCAGTACTTC
cdr3_aa: CASSVQGNSYEQYF

v_call: TRBV27
d_call: -
j_call: TRBJ2-7
clone_size: -
cdr3_nt: TGTGCCAGCAGTTGGAAGGGCTACGAGCAGTACTTC
cdr3_aa: CASSWKGYEQYF

v_call: TRBV18
d_call: -
j_call: TRBJ2-7
clone_size: once
cdr3_nt: TGTGCCAGCTCACCATCGGTCCCAGTCCGATTCGAGCAGTACTTC
cdr3_aa: CASSPSVPVRFEQYF

v_call: TRBV6-5
d_call: TRBD2
j_call: TRBJ2-7
clone_size: -
cdr3_nt: TGTGCCAGCTGGGGGGGTACGCTCCGCTACGAGCAGTACTTC
cdr3_aa: CASWGGTLRYEQYF

v_call: TRBV20-1
d_call: -
j_call: TRBJ2-3
clone_size: -
cdr3_nt: TGCAGTGTCGGGGAGAGGGCTACGCAGTATTTT
cdr3_aa: CSVGERATQYF

v_call: TRBV7-9
d_call: TRBD1
j_call: TRBJ1-2
clone_size: few
cdr3_nt: TGTGCCAGCAGCTCGGACAGGGTGGGAGGCTACACCTTC
cdr3_aa: CASSSDRVGGYTF

v_call: TRBV18
d_call: -
j_call: TRBJ2-3
clone_size: -
cdr3_nt: TGTGCCAGCTCTCAAAACAGGCGACAAACTAGCACAGATACGCAGTATTTT
cdr3_aa: CASSQNRRQTSTDTQYF

v_call: TRBV29-1
d_call: TRBD2
j_call: TRBJ2-3
clone_size: -
cdr3_nt: TGCAGCGTTCGGGAGGGGTCACGCACAGATACGCAGTATTTT
cdr3_aa: CSVREGSRTDTQYF

v_call: TRBV14
d_call: -
j_call: TRBJ2-7
clone_size: -
cdr3_nt: TGTGCCAGCAGCCAAGACGTCAGCTACGAGCAGTACTTC
cdr3_aa: CASSQDVSYEQYF

v_call: TRBV5-4
d_call: -
j_call: TRBJ2-2
clone_size: -
cdr3_nt: TGTGCCAGCAGCTTCGGCAGCCTAACGAACACCGGGGAGCTGTTTTTT
cdr3_aa: CASSFGSLTNTGELFF

v_call: TRBV11-3
d_call: -
j_call: TRBJ2-7
clone_size: few
cdr3_nt: TGTGCCAGCAGCTTAGCGGGGGCATACGAGCAGTACTTC
cdr3_aa: CASSLAGAYEQYF

v_call: TRBV7-9
d_call: -
j_call: TRBJ1-5
clone_size: -
cdr3_nt: TGTGCCAGCCCTGGGGGAGGCGGTAATCAGCCCCAGCATTTT
cdr3_aa: CASPGGGGNQPQHF

v_call: TRBV19
d_call: TRBD1
j_call: TRBJ1-5
clone_size: -
cdr3_nt: TGTGCCAGTAGTATAGTTCAGGGGGGAATCCAGCCCCAGCATTTT
cdr3_aa: CASSIVQGGIQPQHF

v_call: TRBV10-2
d_call: TRBD2
j_call: TRBJ2-7
clone_size: -
cdr3_nt: TGCGCCAGCAGTGCTCTAGCGGGAGGGTTCTCCTACGAGCAGTACTTC
cdr3_aa: CASSALAGGFSYEQYF

v_call: TRBV9
d_call: -
j_call: TRBJ2-7
clone_size: -
cdr3_nt: TGTGCCAGCAGCGTAGGGGACAAAGGGGAGCAGTACTTC
cdr3_aa: CASSVGDKGEQYF

v_call: TRBV7-2
d_call: TRBD2
j_call: TRBJ2-1
clone_size: -
cdr3_nt: TGTGCCAGCAGACAAGTCGCGGGAGTTTTAGCTAACGAGCAGTTCTTC
cdr3_aa: CASRQVAGVLANEQFF

v_call: TRBV7-2
d_call: -
j_call: TRBJ2-7
clone_size: -
cdr3_nt: TGTGCCAGCAGCTTTGGCTATCGTTACGAGCAGTACTTC
cdr3_aa: CASSFGYRYEQYF

v_call: TRBV18
d_call: TRBD2
j_call: TRBJ2-7
clone_size: -
cdr3_nt: TGTGCCAGCTCACCACGCGGACTAGCGGGTGTCTACGAGCAGTACTTC
cdr3_aa: CASSPRGLAGVYEQYF